These T cell receptor beta chains were read from a single sample in a study of cytomegalovirus exposure and HLA in healthy donors. Some clones are missing from TCRdb's copy, which holds only in-frame ones; the method was immunoSEQ multiplex PCR. Among under 200,000 clones listed, 79% were seen once. Specimen: PBMCs. The receptors were gathered from a woman aged 40-49 years in good health and CMV-seronegative. The conserved cysteine and the conserved F or W are not part of the CDR3 here.

TRBV7-7	TRBJ2-2	ASSLAANTGELF
TRBV7-9	TRBJ2-5	ASERAGGHQETQY
TRBV19	TRBJ1-1	ASTSNLNTEAF
TRBV7-6	TRBJ2-7	ASSAGRGAYEQY
TRBV19	TRBJ1-2	ASSIPEKDSYGYT
TRBV2	TRBJ2-1	ASTNTLGRGYNEQF
TRBV5-4	TRBJ1-1	ASSSPDRENTEAF
TRBV27	TRBJ2-5	ASRLDYQETQY
TRBV30	TRBJ1-4	AWSPGAGDEKLF
TRBV29-1	TRBJ2-7	SVATGTGAYEQY
TRBV9	TRBJ1-1	ASSATGRTEAF
TRBV13	TRBJ2-1	ASSLPSGQDNEQF
TRBV7-9	TRBJ2-3	ASRTSGRVDTQY
TRBV4-1	TRBJ2-7	ASSQGTRYYEQY
TRBV27	TRBJ2-1	ASRRAGAGSYNEQF
TRBV4-1	TRBJ2-1	ASSQDGRGEQF
TRBV7-2	TRBJ1-5	ASSLGPDRGNQPQH
TRBV27	TRBJ2-4	ASSLGTSGKNIQY
TRBV5-1	TRBJ2-7	ASSSRTSGRYEQY
TRBV28	TRBJ2-2	ASSSRQGSRELF
TRBV6-1	TRBJ2-5	ATILGETQY
TRBV6-1	TRBJ1-1	ASTLKRVVSEAF
TRBV10-3	TRBJ1-1	AIVAGEEAF
TRBV2	TRBJ2-3	ASMREGHTDTQY
TRBV19	TRBJ2-3	ASSSRQGGTDTQY
TRBV7-9	TRBJ1-4	SSSGTAGGRANEKLF
TRBV7-8	TRBJ2-5	ASSPTRGETQY
TRBV5-5	TRBJ1-5	ASSLTPGASNQPQH
TRBV27	TRBJ2-2	ASRKGGTGELF
TRBV28	TRBJ1-5	ASAGQGGHQPQH
TRBV29-1	TRBJ2-7	SYRVAYEQY
TRBV11-1	TRBJ2-1	ASSLGSSYNEQF
TRBV7-9	TRBJ2-7	ASSGEGMFPYEQY
TRBV14	TRBJ2-1	ASSQERGRYNEQF
TRBV5-1	TRBJ2-3	ASSRLGNSHGADTQY
TRBV7-7	TRBJ2-2	ASSLTELNTGELF
TRBV7-2	TRBJ2-2	ASLRGLGTGELF
TRBV2	TRBJ1-5	ASSPDSLSYSNQPQH
TRBV25-1	TRBJ2-1	ASSEPSGSIYNEQF
TRBV7-2	TRBJ1-2	ASSLGQGSGYT
TRBV27	TRBJ1-5	ASSLDRGEGQPQH
TRBV5-1	TRBJ2-1	ASSSGAGGSYNEQF
TRBV2	TRBJ2-1	ASSEPNEQF
TRBV6-1	TRBJ2-2	ASSEWGLAGFAGELF
TRBV29-1	TRBJ2-2	SVGWVGKGAGGELF
TRBV19	TRBJ1-5	ASMRQSNQPQH
TRBV11-2	TRBJ2-1	ASSLGLIDHNEQF
TRBV28	TRBJ1-1	ASSPPTGNTEAF
TRBV7-9	TRBJ1-5	ASRPGTGGNQPQH
TRBV27	TRBJ2-7	ASSLSGSGYEQY
TRBV27	TRBJ1-1	ASSSGGYTEAF
TRBV28	TRBJ1-5	ASSSITGQGGPQH
TRBV19	TRBJ2-6	ASKYLSSGANVLT
TRBV7-9	TRBJ2-2	ASSWGLAGESAGELF